Below, one TCR beta chain is given with its context. Germline V CDR1 and CDR2: SGHNT, YYREEE (reference sequence). The V and J ends lost 3 bases and 5 bases, in that order; junction bases with no gene match: 10. The CDR3 is 15 residues long. The data originate from a study of T cell changes during pregnancy in multiple sclerosis. Clones were sequenced by immunoSEQ multiplex PCR, and TCRdb holds only the in-frame ones, with some missing. This sample yields 50,000 to 70,000 clones, of which 92% are seen a single time; roughly 1.5% belongs to the top ten. This receptor was identified in a female donor with multiple sclerosis, enrolled in a pregnancy study. Sequenced material: peripheral blood, taken in the second trimester of pregnancy. This chain links TRBV5-4 with TRBJ2-7; TRBD2 aligns across 8 bases. DNA for the CDR3: TGTGCCAGCAGCTCACCGGGACTAGGCGTCGACGAGCAGTACTTC. Protein product: CASSSPGLGVDEQYF. The full variable domain, in which reference TRBV5-4 and TRBJ2-7 provide the parts outside the CDR3, is ETGVTQSPTHLIKTRGQQVTLRCSSQSGHNTVSWYQQALGQGPQFIFQYYREEENGRGNFPPRFSGLQFPNYSSELNVNALELDDSALYLCASSSPGLGVDEQYFGPGTRLTVT.